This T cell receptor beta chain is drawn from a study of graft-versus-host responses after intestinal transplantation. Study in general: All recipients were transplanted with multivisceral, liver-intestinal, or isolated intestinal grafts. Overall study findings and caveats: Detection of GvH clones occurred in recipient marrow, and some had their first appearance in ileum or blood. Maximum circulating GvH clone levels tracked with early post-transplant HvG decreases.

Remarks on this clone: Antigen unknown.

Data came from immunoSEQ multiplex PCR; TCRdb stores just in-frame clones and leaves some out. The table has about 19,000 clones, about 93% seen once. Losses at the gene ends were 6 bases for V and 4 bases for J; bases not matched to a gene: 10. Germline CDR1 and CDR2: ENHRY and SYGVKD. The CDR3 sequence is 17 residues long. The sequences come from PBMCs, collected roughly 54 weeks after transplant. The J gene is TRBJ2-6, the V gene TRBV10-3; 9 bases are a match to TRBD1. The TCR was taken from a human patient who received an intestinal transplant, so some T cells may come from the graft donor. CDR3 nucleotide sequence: TGTGCCATCAGCATCACCGGACAGGGGTCCGGGGCCAACGTCCTGACTTTC. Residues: CAISITGQGSGANVLTF.